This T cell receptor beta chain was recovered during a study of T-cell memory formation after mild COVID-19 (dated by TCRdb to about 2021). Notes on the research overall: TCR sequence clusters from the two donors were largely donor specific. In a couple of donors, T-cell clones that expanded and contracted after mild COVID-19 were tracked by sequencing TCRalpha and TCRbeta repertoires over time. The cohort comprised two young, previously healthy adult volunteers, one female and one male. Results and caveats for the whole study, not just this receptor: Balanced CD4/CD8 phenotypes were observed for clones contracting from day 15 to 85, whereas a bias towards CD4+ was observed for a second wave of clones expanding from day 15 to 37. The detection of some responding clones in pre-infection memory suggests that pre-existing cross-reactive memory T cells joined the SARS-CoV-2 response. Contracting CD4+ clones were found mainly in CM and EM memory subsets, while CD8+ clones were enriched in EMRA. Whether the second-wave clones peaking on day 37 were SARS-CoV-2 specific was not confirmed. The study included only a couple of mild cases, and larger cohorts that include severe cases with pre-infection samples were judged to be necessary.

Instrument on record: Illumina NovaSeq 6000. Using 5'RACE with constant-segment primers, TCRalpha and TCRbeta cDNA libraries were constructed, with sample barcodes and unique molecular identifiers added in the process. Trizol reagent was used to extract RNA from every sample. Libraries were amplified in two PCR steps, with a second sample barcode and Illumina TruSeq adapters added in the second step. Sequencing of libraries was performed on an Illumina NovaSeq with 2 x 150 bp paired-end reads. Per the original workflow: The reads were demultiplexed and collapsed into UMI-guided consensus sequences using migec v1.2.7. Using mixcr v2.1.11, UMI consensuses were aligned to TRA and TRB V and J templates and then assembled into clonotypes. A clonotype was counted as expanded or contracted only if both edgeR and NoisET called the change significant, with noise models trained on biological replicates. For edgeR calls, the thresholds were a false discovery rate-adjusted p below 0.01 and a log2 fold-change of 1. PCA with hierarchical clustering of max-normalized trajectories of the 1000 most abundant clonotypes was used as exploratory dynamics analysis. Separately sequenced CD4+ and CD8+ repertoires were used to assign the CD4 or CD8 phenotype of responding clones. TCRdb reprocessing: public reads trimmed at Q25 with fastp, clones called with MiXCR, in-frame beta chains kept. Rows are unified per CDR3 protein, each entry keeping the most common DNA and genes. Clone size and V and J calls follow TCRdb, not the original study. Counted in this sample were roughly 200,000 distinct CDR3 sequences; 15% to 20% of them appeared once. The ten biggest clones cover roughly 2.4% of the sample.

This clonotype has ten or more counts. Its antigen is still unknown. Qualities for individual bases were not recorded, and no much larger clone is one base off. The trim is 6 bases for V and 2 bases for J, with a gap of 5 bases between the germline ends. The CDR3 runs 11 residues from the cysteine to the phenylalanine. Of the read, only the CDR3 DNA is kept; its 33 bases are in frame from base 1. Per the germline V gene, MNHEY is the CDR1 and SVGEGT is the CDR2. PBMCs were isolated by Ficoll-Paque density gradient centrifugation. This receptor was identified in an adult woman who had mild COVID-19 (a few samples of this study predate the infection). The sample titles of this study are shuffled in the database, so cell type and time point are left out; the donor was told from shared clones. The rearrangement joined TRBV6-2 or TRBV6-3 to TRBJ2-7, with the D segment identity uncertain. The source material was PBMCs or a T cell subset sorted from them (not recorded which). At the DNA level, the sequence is TGTGCCAGCAGCAACACCTACGAGCAGTACTTC. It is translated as CASSNTYEQYF.